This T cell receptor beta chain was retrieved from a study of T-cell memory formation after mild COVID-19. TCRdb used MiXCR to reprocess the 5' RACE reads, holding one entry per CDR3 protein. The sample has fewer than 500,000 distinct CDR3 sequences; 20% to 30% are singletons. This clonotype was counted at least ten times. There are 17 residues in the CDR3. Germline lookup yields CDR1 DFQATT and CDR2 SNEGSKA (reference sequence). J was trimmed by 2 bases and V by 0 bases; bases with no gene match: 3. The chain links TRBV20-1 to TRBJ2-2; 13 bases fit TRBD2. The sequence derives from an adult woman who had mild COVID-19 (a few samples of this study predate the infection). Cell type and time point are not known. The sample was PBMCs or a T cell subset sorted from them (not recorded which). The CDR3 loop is CSARELAGGSNTGELFF. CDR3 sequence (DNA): TGCAGTGCTAGAGAACTAGCGGGGGGGTCTAACACCGGGGAGCTGTTTTTT.